Below are 6 T cell receptor beta chains sequenced from a single sample in a study of blood T cell repertoires in COVID-19. Profiled with immunoSEQ multiplex PCR; TCRdb holds only in-frame clones, not every one. The table lists 80,000 to 100,000 clones, over 70% of them singletons, with about 4.5% in the top ten. Source material: peripheral blood. These receptors came from a man aged 55 to 70 with acute or convalescent COVID-19.

The chain employs TRBV30 and TRBJ1-1, with D possibly matching TRBD1 (6 bases). Trimming removed 3 bases at V and 1 base at J, with 9 bases between. CDR1 and CDR2 (germline): GTSNPN, SVGIG (reference sequence). CDR3 length: 13 amino acids. CDR3 DNA sequence: TGTGCCTGGAGGGCACAGGGGAACACTGAAGCTTTCTTT. Residues: CAWRAQGNTEAFF.

The gene calls are TRBV12-3 or TRBV12-4 and TRBJ1-1, with D maybe TRBD1 (6 bases). V gave up 1 base and J gave up 11 bases, with 11 bases separating them. The CDR3 covers 12 residues. CDR3 sequence (DNA): TGTGCCAGCAGTTTAGGAGGGGGGGCGGCTTTCTTT. Encoded protein: CASSLGGGAAFF.

The chain uses TRBV2 and TRBJ2-3; D is possibly TRBD2 (5 bases). The germline V gene encodes CDR1 SNHLY and CDR2 FYNNEI. Trimming cost V 4 bases and J 2 bases, with 13 bases left between them. The CDR3 has 15 residues. Here the CDR3 reads CASSARRADTDTQYF. The CDR3 nucleotides read TGTGCCAGCAGTGCCAGGAGAGCGGACACAGATACGCAGTATTTT.

The rearrangement links TRBV27 to TRBJ2-3; 12 bases map to TRBD2. The V gene end was trimmed by 5 bases and the J gene end by 4 bases; junction bases not matched to a gene: 10. Germline CDR1 MNHEY, CDR2 SMNVEV (reference sequence). The CDR3 spans 17 residues. The CDR3 DNA follows: TGTGCCAGCAGTCCATCGCGGACTAGCGGGATAGCAGATACGCAGTATTTT. This codes for CASSPSRTSGIADTQYF.

The J gene is TRBJ1-1, the V gene TRBV29-1; D uncertain. Germline CDR1 and CDR2: SQVTM and ANQGSEA. Trimming pared 6 bases from V and 3 bases from J, leaving 17 bases between. The CDR3 extends over 14 amino acids. CDR3: CSVGSRFLYTEAFF. The CDR3 DNA reads TGCAGCGTAGGTTCTAGGTTCCTCTACACTGAAGCTTTCTTT.

This chain joins TRBV10-3 and TRBJ1-5, with D unresolved. The length of the CDR3 is 14 residues. Trimming removed 3 bases at V and 0 bases at J, with 6 bases between. The germline gives CDR1 ENHRY, CDR2 SYGVKD. The CDR3 bases are TGTGCCATCAGTGACAGGAATAGCAATCAGCCCCAGCATTTT. Amino acid sequence: CAISDRNSNQPQHF.